The rows below give T cell receptor beta chains drawn from one sample of a study of T-cell reconstitution after alpha-beta-depleted transplantation in children. MiXCR, applied by TCRdb to the PCR reads, yields one record per CDR3 protein. Of under 450,000 distinct CDR3 sequences in the sample, roughly 15% were seen once. Sequencing was performed on PBMCs, mostly from graft donor cells, taken 360 days after TCRalphabeta/CD19-depleted stem cell transplant. Receptors originate from a boy under two years old who had a stem cell transplant for Wiskott-Aldrich syndrome, so the T cells may come from the graft donor. The CDR3 runs from the conserved cysteine through the conserved F or W. The order of the fields is CDR3 protein, CDR3 DNA, V gene, D gene, clone size, J gene. A D gene is named only where the DNA matches it firmly. Only some rows state a clone size, as once, few, many or a class for expanded clones.

cdr3_aa: CSVAVADTQYF
cdr3_nt: TGCAGCGTTGCGGTGGCAGATACGCAGTATTTT
v_call: TRBV29-1
d_call: -
clone_size: -
j_call: TRBJ2-3

cdr3_aa: CSVETGTGFLPQHF
cdr3_nt: TGCAGTGTAGAAACCGGGACAGGGTTTTTGCCCCAGCATTTT
v_call: TRBV20-1
d_call: TRBD1
clone_size: -
j_call: TRBJ1-5

cdr3_aa: CASSKGTQTSGYNEQFF
cdr3_nt: TGTGCCAGCAGCAAAGGAACCCAGACTAGCGGGTACAATGAGCAGTTCTTC
v_call: TRBV21-1
d_call: -
clone_size: many
j_call: TRBJ2-1

cdr3_aa: CATSDPTSGGNTGELFF
cdr3_nt: TGTGCCACCAGTGACCCGACTAGCGGGGGGAACACCGGGGAGCTGTTTTTT
v_call: TRBV24-1
d_call: TRBD2
clone_size: few
j_call: TRBJ2-2

cdr3_aa: CASSPKGGEQYF
cdr3_nt: TGTGCCAGCAGCCCAAAGGGTGGCGAGCAGTACTTC
v_call: TRBV7-9
d_call: -
clone_size: -
j_call: TRBJ2-7

cdr3_aa: CASSSAGPTNEKLFF
cdr3_nt: TGTGCCAGCAGTAGTGCGGGGCCAACTAATGAAAAACTGTTTTTT
v_call: TRBV6-5
d_call: -
clone_size: few
j_call: TRBJ1-4

cdr3_aa: CASSLPIRGSTDTQYF
cdr3_nt: TGTGCCAGCAGTTTGCCTATCAGGGGGAGCACAGATACGCAGTATTTT
v_call: TRBV12-3/TRBV12-4
d_call: TRBD1
clone_size: few
j_call: TRBJ2-3

cdr3_aa: CASSFWRYEQFF
cdr3_nt: TGCGCCAGCAGCTTCTGGCGTTATGAGCAGTTCTTC
v_call: TRBV5-1
d_call: -
clone_size: -
j_call: TRBJ2-1

cdr3_aa: CASSSTKTSGRAGELFF
cdr3_nt: TGTGCCAGCAGCTCTACGAAGACTAGCGGGAGGGCGGGGGAGCTGTTTTTT
v_call: TRBV7-2
d_call: TRBD2
clone_size: -
j_call: TRBJ2-2

cdr3_aa: CSARDITYQETQYF
cdr3_nt: TGCAGTGCGAGGGACATAACGTACCAAGAGACCCAGTACTTC
v_call: TRBV20-1
d_call: -
clone_size: many
j_call: TRBJ2-5

cdr3_aa: CASSPRLAGVNEQFF
cdr3_nt: TGCGCCAGCAGCCCCCGACTAGCGGGAGTTAATGAGCAGTTCTTC
v_call: TRBV4-1
d_call: TRBD2
clone_size: -
j_call: TRBJ2-1

cdr3_aa: CASSHGSGSMTTGELFF
cdr3_nt: TGTGCCAGCAGCCACGGTAGCGGGAGTATGACCACCGGGGAGCTGTTTTTT
v_call: TRBV3-1
d_call: TRBD2
clone_size: -
j_call: TRBJ2-2

cdr3_aa: CASSDPGPGVYEQYF
cdr3_nt: TGTGCCAGCAGTGATCCGGGACCGGGCGTTTACGAGCAGTACTTC
v_call: TRBV25-1
d_call: -
clone_size: -
j_call: TRBJ2-7

cdr3_aa: CASTQGAMANTGELFF
cdr3_nt: TGTGCCAGCACCCAGGGGGCAATGGCGAACACCGGGGAGCTGTTTTTT
v_call: TRBV3-1
d_call: TRBD1
clone_size: few
j_call: TRBJ2-2

cdr3_aa: CASSLISGAEAFF
cdr3_nt: TGTGCCAGCAGTTTAATATCAGGGGCTGAAGCTTTCTTT
v_call: TRBV12-3/TRBV12-4
d_call: -
clone_size: few
j_call: TRBJ1-1

cdr3_aa: CASSLTGQGFLRTYEQYF
cdr3_nt: TGTGCCAGCAGCTTAACAGGACAGGGGTTTTTGCGAACCTACGAGCAGTACTTC
v_call: TRBV11-2
d_call: TRBD1
clone_size: -
j_call: TRBJ2-7

cdr3_aa: CASNQKLGSSYNEQFF
cdr3_nt: TGTGCCAGCAACCAGAAATTGGGTAGCTCCTACAATGAGCAGTTCTTC
v_call: TRBV3-1
d_call: -
clone_size: -
j_call: TRBJ2-1

cdr3_aa: CSVDYRTYNEQFF
cdr3_nt: TGCAGCGTTGACTACAGAACCTACAATGAGCAGTTCTTC
v_call: TRBV29-1
d_call: -
clone_size: few
j_call: TRBJ2-1

cdr3_aa: CATSEKGQETQYF
cdr3_nt: TGTGCCACCAGTGAAAAGGGCCAAGAGACCCAGTACTTC
v_call: TRBV24-1
d_call: -
clone_size: -
j_call: TRBJ2-5

cdr3_aa: CASKGLAGPRGTQYF
cdr3_nt: TGTGCCAGCAAAGGTCTAGCGGGGCCTAGGGGTACGCAGTATTTT
v_call: TRBV2
d_call: TRBD2
clone_size: -
j_call: TRBJ2-3

cdr3_aa: CASSLAGHRHQYF
cdr3_nt: TGTGCCAGCAGCTTAGCGGGACACCGTCATCAGTACTTC
v_call: TRBV11-2
d_call: -
clone_size: -
j_call: TRBJ2-7

cdr3_aa: CASSQDRAGPSTGELFF
cdr3_nt: TGCGCCAGCAGCCAAGATCGGGCAGGGCCCTCCACCGGGGAGCTGTTTTTT
v_call: TRBV4-3
d_call: -
clone_size: few
j_call: TRBJ2-2

cdr3_aa: CASSYWDKEGETQYF
cdr3_nt: TGTGCCAGCAGTTACTGGGACAAAGAGGGAGAGACCCAGTACTTC
v_call: TRBV6-5
d_call: -
clone_size: -
j_call: TRBJ2-5

cdr3_aa: CASSGGQNEQYF
cdr3_nt: TGCGCCAGCAGCGGGGGACAGAACGAGCAGTACTTC
v_call: TRBV5-1
d_call: TRBD1
clone_size: -
j_call: TRBJ2-7

cdr3_aa: CASSRSGLAREQYF
cdr3_nt: TGTGCCAGCAGCAGAAGTGGACTCGCACGGGAGCAGTACTTC
v_call: TRBV6-2/TRBV6-3
d_call: -
clone_size: -
j_call: TRBJ2-7

cdr3_aa: CASSFGLWANGELFF
cdr3_nt: TGTGCCAGCAGTTTCGGTTTGTGGGCCAACGGGGAGCTGTTTTTT
v_call: TRBV12-3/TRBV12-4
d_call: -
clone_size: -
j_call: TRBJ2-2

cdr3_aa: CASSYSAQGLQFF
cdr3_nt: TGTGCCAGCAGTTACTCAGCCCAGGGATTGCAGTTCTTC
v_call: TRBV6-5
d_call: -
clone_size: -
j_call: TRBJ2-1

cdr3_aa: CASSLRIGDFYNEQFF
cdr3_nt: TGTGCCAGCAGTTTGAGGATAGGGGACTTTTACAATGAGCAGTTCTTC
v_call: TRBV12-3/TRBV12-4
d_call: -
clone_size: few
j_call: TRBJ2-1

cdr3_aa: CASSEPGARTDTQYF
cdr3_nt: TGCGCCAGCAGCGAGCCGGGAGCACGCACAGATACGCAGTATTTT
v_call: TRBV4-1
d_call: -
clone_size: few
j_call: TRBJ2-3

cdr3_aa: CASSSLAGANVLTF
cdr3_nt: TGCGCCAGCAGCTCCCTTGCTGGGGCCAACGTCCTGACTTTC
v_call: TRBV5-1
d_call: -
clone_size: -
j_call: TRBJ2-6

cdr3_aa: CASSVALLQGPEETQYF
cdr3_nt: TGTGCCAGCAGCGTAGCTTTACTGCAGGGCCCAGAGGAGACCCAGTACTTC
v_call: TRBV9
d_call: -
clone_size: -
j_call: TRBJ2-5

cdr3_aa: CASSLPYRGRNTEAFF
cdr3_nt: TGCGCCAGCAGCTTGCCCTACAGGGGAAGGAACACTGAAGCTTTCTTT
v_call: TRBV5-1
d_call: TRBD1
clone_size: -
j_call: TRBJ1-1

cdr3_aa: CASSPTRGETQYF
cdr3_nt: TGTGCCAGCAGTCCCACCCGGGGAGAGACCCAGTACTTC
v_call: TRBV6-1
d_call: -
clone_size: few
j_call: TRBJ2-5

cdr3_aa: CASSLRRFEQFF
cdr3_nt: TGTGCCAGCAGTCTCCGGAGGTTTGAGCAGTTCTTC
v_call: TRBV12-3/TRBV12-4
d_call: -
clone_size: few
j_call: TRBJ2-1

cdr3_aa: CASSFRLAGGALSFF
cdr3_nt: TGTGCCAGCAGCTTCCGACTAGCGGGAGGGGCCCTTTCGTTCTTC
v_call: TRBV5-6
d_call: TRBD2
clone_size: few
j_call: TRBJ2-1

cdr3_aa: CATSDLGGPGELFF
cdr3_nt: TGTGCCACCAGTGATTTGGGGGGGCCCGGGGAGCTGTTTTTT
v_call: TRBV24-1
d_call: -
clone_size: -
j_call: TRBJ2-2

cdr3_aa: CAISLVPRKETQYF
cdr3_nt: TGTGCCATCAGCCTCGTCCCCCGTAAAGAGACCCAGTACTTC
v_call: TRBV10-3
d_call: -
clone_size: many
j_call: TRBJ2-5

cdr3_aa: CASNAQTGDYNEQFF
cdr3_nt: TGCGCCAGCAACGCACAAACGGGGGACTACAATGAGCAGTTCTTC
v_call: TRBV5-1
d_call: -
clone_size: few
j_call: TRBJ2-1

cdr3_aa: CSVTSGSLGETQYF
cdr3_nt: TGCAGCGTTACAAGCGGGAGTTTGGGAGAGACCCAGTACTTC
v_call: TRBV29-1
d_call: TRBD2
clone_size: many
j_call: TRBJ2-5

cdr3_aa: CSVSGLAVPTSWGPRF
cdr3_nt: TGCAGCGTTTCGGGACTAGCGGTCCCTACGAGCTGGGGGCCGAGGTTT
v_call: TRBV29-1
d_call: TRBD2
clone_size: -
j_call: TRBJ2-7

cdr3_aa: CASSSRIVTDTQYF
cdr3_nt: TGCGCCAGCAGCTCACGGATCGTCACAGATACGCAGTATTTT
v_call: TRBV5-1
d_call: -
clone_size: -
j_call: TRBJ2-3

cdr3_aa: CASTRGAAYEQYF
cdr3_nt: TGCGCCAGCACCAGGGGGGCCGCCTACGAGCAGTACTTC
v_call: TRBV4-1
d_call: -
clone_size: few
j_call: TRBJ2-7

cdr3_aa: CASSLAGLAYEQYF
cdr3_nt: TGTGCCAGCAGCTTAGCAGGACTAGCTTACGAGCAGTACTTC
v_call: TRBV7-9
d_call: TRBD2
clone_size: -
j_call: TRBJ2-7

cdr3_aa: CSARESYSNQPQHF
cdr3_nt: TGCAGTGCTAGAGAGAGCTATAGCAATCAGCCCCAGCATTTT
v_call: TRBV20-1
d_call: -
clone_size: -
j_call: TRBJ1-5

cdr3_aa: CASSLVGSNEKLFF
cdr3_nt: TGTGCCAGCAGCTTGGTGGGATCTAATGAAAAACTGTTTTTT
v_call: TRBV7-9
d_call: -
clone_size: few
j_call: TRBJ1-4

cdr3_aa: CASSKNDRRANVLTF
cdr3_nt: TGTGCCAGCAGCAAAAACGACAGAAGGGCCAACGTCCTGACTTTC
v_call: TRBV27
d_call: -
clone_size: few
j_call: TRBJ2-6

cdr3_aa: CASSYSTGRSHEQYF
cdr3_nt: TGTGCCAGCAGTTACTCGACGGGGCGCAGCCACGAGCAGTACTTC
v_call: TRBV6-5
d_call: -
clone_size: -
j_call: TRBJ2-7

cdr3_aa: CASSLHPYGSYEQYF
cdr3_nt: TGTGCCAGCAGCCTCCACCCATACGGCAGCTACGAGCAGTACTTC
v_call: TRBV7-9
d_call: -
clone_size: -
j_call: TRBJ2-7

cdr3_aa: CSARRLSGANVLTF
cdr3_nt: TGCAGTGCTAGGAGACTCTCTGGGGCCAACGTCCTGACTTTC
v_call: TRBV20-1
d_call: -
clone_size: few
j_call: TRBJ2-6

cdr3_aa: CASSRSGGNIQYF
cdr3_nt: TGTGCCAGCAGTCGTTCGGGGGGAAACATTCAGTACTTC
v_call: TRBV25-1
d_call: TRBD2
clone_size: -
j_call: TRBJ2-4

cdr3_aa: CASSFVGNTEAFF
cdr3_nt: TGTGCCAGCAGTTTCGTGGGGAACACTGAAGCTTTCTTT
v_call: TRBV12-3/TRBV12-4
d_call: -
clone_size: few
j_call: TRBJ1-1

cdr3_aa: CASTYRIFETQYF
cdr3_nt: TGTGCCAGCACCTACAGGATTTTTGAGACCCAGTACTTC
v_call: TRBV12-3/TRBV12-4
d_call: -
clone_size: -
j_call: TRBJ2-5

cdr3_aa: CASSQDREREGGTDTQYF
cdr3_nt: TGTGCCAGCAGCCAAGATCGGGAGCGGGAGGGTGGCACAGATACGCAGTATTTT
v_call: TRBV3-1
d_call: TRBD2
clone_size: few
j_call: TRBJ2-3

cdr3_aa: CASSLAGRGTYEQYF
cdr3_nt: TGCGCCAGCAGCTTGGCAGGGAGAGGGACCTACGAGCAGTACTTC
v_call: TRBV5-1
d_call: -
clone_size: many
j_call: TRBJ2-7

cdr3_aa: CASSVPGQGLEQYF
cdr3_nt: TGTGCCAGCAGCGTACCGGGACAGGGGTTAGAGCAGTACTTC
v_call: TRBV7-9
d_call: TRBD1
clone_size: few
j_call: TRBJ2-7